This TCR beta chain was recorded in a study of blood T cell repertoires in COVID-19. About the research overall: COVID-19 samples collected from the United States, Italy and Spain covered acute and convalescent phases.

Generated by immunoSEQ multiplex PCR, the TCRdb table keeps only in-frame clones and is missing some. The table has some 300,000 clones, about 90% seen once; the top ten hold 2% to 3%. The CDR3 is made up of 15 amino acids. This chain links TRBV21-1 with TRBJ2-2; the D call TRBD1 from the table was never checked on the DNA. TRBV21-1 is deemed a pseudogene. The sequence came from a man aged 18 to 29 with active or convalescent COVID-19. The source material was peripheral blood. The CDR3 loop reads CARIYRDANTGELFF. DNA for the CDR3: TGTGCCAGGATATACAGGGACGCGAACACCGGGGAGCTGTTTTTT.